The rows below give T cell receptor beta chains drawn from one sample of a study of CD8 T cells in ankylosing spondylitis. TCRdb ran MiXCR on the 5' RACE reads and lists one entry per CDR3 protein. The sample contains over 700,000 distinct CDR3 sequences, roughly 19% of which appear only once. The specimen sequenced was blood, either unsorted or a sorted T cell fraction (not recorded which). These receptors were obtained from a male donor with ankylosing spondylitis. Each CDR3 is given without its conserved first and last residue. The D gene is left open where the match is weak.

v_call: TRBV20-1; j_call: TRBJ1-1; d_call: TRBD1; cdr3_aa: SAKTGGETEAF
v_call: TRBV28; j_call: TRBJ2-7; d_call: NA; cdr3_aa: ASMKNSVTYEQY
v_call: TRBV4-1; j_call: TRBJ2-2; d_call: NA; cdr3_aa: ASSSDTWVNTGELF
v_call: TRBV5-1; j_call: TRBJ1-6; d_call: NA; cdr3_aa: ASSSSGGDHSPLH
v_call: TRBV4-1; j_call: TRBJ2-1; d_call: TRBD2; cdr3_aa: ASSQKRENYNEQF
v_call: TRBV6-2/TRBV6-3; j_call: TRBJ2-7; d_call: NA; cdr3_aa: ASSYLADPLEQY
v_call: TRBV12-3/TRBV12-4; j_call: TRBJ2-1; d_call: NA; cdr3_aa: ASSLEGLGYNEQF
v_call: TRBV5-1; j_call: TRBJ1-2; d_call: NA; cdr3_aa: ASSLVSGQAYGYT
v_call: TRBV5-1; j_call: TRBJ2-2; d_call: NA; cdr3_aa: ASSATGIFAGELF
v_call: TRBV28; j_call: TRBJ1-3; d_call: TRBD1; cdr3_aa: ASSQGTAGNTIY
v_call: TRBV5-1; j_call: TRBJ2-7; d_call: NA; cdr3_aa: ASSAGISYEQY
v_call: TRBV7-2; j_call: TRBJ2-1; d_call: NA; cdr3_aa: ASSLTGPGNEQF
v_call: TRBV10-2; j_call: TRBJ1-4; d_call: NA; cdr3_aa: ASSESGTPNVF
v_call: TRBV11-3; j_call: TRBJ2-1; d_call: NA; cdr3_aa: ASSFMRGRNNEQF
v_call: TRBV27; j_call: TRBJ1-6; d_call: NA; cdr3_aa: ASSLTVARYNSPLH
v_call: TRBV12-3/TRBV12-4; j_call: TRBJ2-5; d_call: NA; cdr3_aa: ASSDGGGGGETQY
v_call: TRBV9; j_call: TRBJ1-3; d_call: NA; cdr3_aa: ASSVSGRDTIY
v_call: TRBV20-1; j_call: TRBJ2-3; d_call: TRBD1; cdr3_aa: SAAGQGASDTQY
v_call: TRBV6-5; j_call: TRBJ1-2; d_call: NA; cdr3_aa: ASSYSGGIGYT
v_call: TRBV19; j_call: TRBJ1-1; d_call: NA; cdr3_aa: ASSIYTKNTEAF
v_call: TRBV10-3; j_call: TRBJ2-7; d_call: TRBD1; cdr3_aa: AISAGQGYEQY
v_call: TRBV5-1; j_call: TRBJ2-3; d_call: NA; cdr3_aa: ASSLDQGGGGKDTQY
v_call: TRBV29-1; j_call: TRBJ2-1; d_call: TRBD2; cdr3_aa: SVVGAGNYNEQF
v_call: TRBV27; j_call: TRBJ2-3; d_call: TRBD2; cdr3_aa: ASTPQGLETDTQY
v_call: TRBV10-2; j_call: TRBJ1-4; d_call: NA; cdr3_aa: ASSYTGPKGEKLF
v_call: TRBV27; j_call: TRBJ2-1; d_call: NA; cdr3_aa: ASRDSQGNYNEQF
v_call: TRBV30; j_call: TRBJ1-1; d_call: NA; cdr3_aa: AWSVQGAAEAF
v_call: TRBV15; j_call: TRBJ1-1; d_call: NA; cdr3_aa: ATSRTQSGMNTEAF
v_call: TRBV12-3/TRBV12-4; j_call: TRBJ2-3; d_call: NA; cdr3_aa: ASHMRGMTDTQY
v_call: TRBV20-1; j_call: TRBJ2-1; d_call: TRBD2; cdr3_aa: SASSGSFYNEQF
v_call: TRBV5-1; j_call: TRBJ2-7; d_call: NA; cdr3_aa: ASSYSGSTYEQY
v_call: TRBV27; j_call: TRBJ1-3; d_call: NA; cdr3_aa: ASSPKDSSGNTIY
v_call: TRBV27; j_call: TRBJ2-2; d_call: NA; cdr3_aa: ASTTGLGAGELF
v_call: TRBV12-3/TRBV12-4; j_call: TRBJ1-1; d_call: TRBD1; cdr3_aa: ASSLALGQGPEAF
v_call: TRBV7-2; j_call: TRBJ1-6; d_call: TRBD1; cdr3_aa: ASSLGQGADSPLH
v_call: TRBV19; j_call: TRBJ1-1; d_call: NA; cdr3_aa: ASSIAVNTEAF
v_call: TRBV5-5; j_call: TRBJ2-1; d_call: TRBD1; cdr3_aa: ASSLYPGQDNEQF
v_call: TRBV7-9; j_call: TRBJ1-2; d_call: NA; cdr3_aa: ASSLYRPTGYGYT
v_call: TRBV6-6; j_call: TRBJ1-1; d_call: NA; cdr3_aa: ASSPNYEAF
v_call: TRBV20-1; j_call: TRBJ2-1; d_call: NA; cdr3_aa: SVPGDTNEQF
v_call: TRBV7-9; j_call: TRBJ2-7; d_call: NA; cdr3_aa: ASSPPGAPYEQY
v_call: TRBV7-6; j_call: TRBJ2-1; d_call: NA; cdr3_aa: ASSLPDSLNEQF
v_call: TRBV5-1; j_call: TRBJ2-7; d_call: NA; cdr3_aa: ASSHTGPTYEQY
v_call: TRBV4-2; j_call: TRBJ2-7; d_call: NA; cdr3_aa: ASSHGGSSYEQY
v_call: TRBV7-9; j_call: TRBJ1-6; d_call: NA; cdr3_aa: ASSLTAGNSPLH
v_call: TRBV7-9; j_call: TRBJ1-6; d_call: NA; cdr3_aa: ASSFDRPNSPLH
v_call: TRBV5-1; j_call: TRBJ2-5; d_call: NA; cdr3_aa: ASSPDRQETQY
v_call: TRBV10-3; j_call: TRBJ2-1; d_call: TRBD1; cdr3_aa: AIRPGTGDSNEQF
v_call: TRBV5-5; j_call: TRBJ2-7; d_call: TRBD1; cdr3_aa: ASSLAGTAGYEQY
v_call: TRBV5-1; j_call: TRBJ1-1; d_call: TRBD1; cdr3_aa: ASSLRGTGVNTEAF
v_call: TRBV5-1; j_call: TRBJ2-1; d_call: TRBD2; cdr3_aa: ASSLAAGGYTYNEQF
v_call: TRBV11-1; j_call: TRBJ2-1; d_call: TRBD2; cdr3_aa: ASSLRLASLGEQF